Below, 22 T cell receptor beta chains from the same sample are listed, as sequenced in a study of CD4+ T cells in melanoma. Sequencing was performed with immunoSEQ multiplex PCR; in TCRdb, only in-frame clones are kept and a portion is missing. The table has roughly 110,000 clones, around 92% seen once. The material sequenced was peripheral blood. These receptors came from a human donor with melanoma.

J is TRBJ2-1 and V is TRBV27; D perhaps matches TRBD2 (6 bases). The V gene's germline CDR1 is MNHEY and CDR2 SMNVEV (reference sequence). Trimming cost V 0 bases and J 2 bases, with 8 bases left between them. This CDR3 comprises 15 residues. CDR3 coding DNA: TGTGCCAGCAGTTTATCTCGGGGGACCTACAATGAGCAGTTCTTC. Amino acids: CASSLSRGTYNEQFF.

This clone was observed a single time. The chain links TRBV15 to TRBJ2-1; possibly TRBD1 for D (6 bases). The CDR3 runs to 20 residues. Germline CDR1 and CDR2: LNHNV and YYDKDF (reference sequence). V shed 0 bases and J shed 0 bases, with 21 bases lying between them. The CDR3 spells CATSRDPRGYRATSYNEQFF. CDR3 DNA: TGTGCCACCAGCAGAGATCCTCGGGGCTACAGGGCGACCTCCTACAATGAGCAGTTCTTC.

CDR3 nucleotides: TGTGCCAGTAGTTTTCGGCCCCCCACCGCCGGGGAGCTGTTTTTT. This translates into CASSFRPPTAGELFF. The V and J genes are TRBV19 and TRBJ2-2; no definite D call. Trimming removed 5 bases from V and 6 bases from J, with 16 bases in between. Germline CDR1 reads LNHDA; CDR2 reads SQIVND (reference sequence). The CDR3 length is 15 residues.

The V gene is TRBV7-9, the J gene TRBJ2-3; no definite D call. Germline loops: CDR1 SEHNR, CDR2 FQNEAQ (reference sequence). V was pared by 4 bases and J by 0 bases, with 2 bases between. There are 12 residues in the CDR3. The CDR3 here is CASSSSTDTQYF. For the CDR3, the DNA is TGTGCCAGCAGCTCTAGCACAGATACGCAGTATTTT.

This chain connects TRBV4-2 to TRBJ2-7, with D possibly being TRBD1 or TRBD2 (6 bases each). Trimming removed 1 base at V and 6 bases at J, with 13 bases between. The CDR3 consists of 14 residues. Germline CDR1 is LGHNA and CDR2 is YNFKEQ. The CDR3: CASSQVGGLVEQYF. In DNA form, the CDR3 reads TGTGCCAGCAGCCAAGTGGGGGGCCTAGTCGAGCAGTACTTC.

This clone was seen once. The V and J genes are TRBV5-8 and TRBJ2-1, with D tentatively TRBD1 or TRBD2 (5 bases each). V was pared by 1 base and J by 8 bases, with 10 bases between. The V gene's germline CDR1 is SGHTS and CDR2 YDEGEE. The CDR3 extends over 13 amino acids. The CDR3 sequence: CASSLNRGDEQFF. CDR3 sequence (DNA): TGTGCCAGCAGCTTGAATCGAGGGGATGAGCAGTTCTTC.

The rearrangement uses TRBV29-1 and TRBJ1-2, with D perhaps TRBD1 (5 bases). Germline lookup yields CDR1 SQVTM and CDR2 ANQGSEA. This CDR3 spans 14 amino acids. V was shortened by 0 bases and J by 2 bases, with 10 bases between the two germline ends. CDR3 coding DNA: TGCAGCGTTGAAGAGAGAACAGGCAACTATGGCTACACCTTC. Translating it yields CSVEERTGNYGYTF.

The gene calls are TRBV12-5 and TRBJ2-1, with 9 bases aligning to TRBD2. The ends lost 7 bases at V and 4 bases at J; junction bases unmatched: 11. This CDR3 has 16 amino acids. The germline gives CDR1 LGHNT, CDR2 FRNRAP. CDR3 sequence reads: CASAPWASGTYNEQFF. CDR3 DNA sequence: TGTGCTAGTGCCCCTTGGGCTAGCGGGACGTACAATGAGCAGTTCTTC.

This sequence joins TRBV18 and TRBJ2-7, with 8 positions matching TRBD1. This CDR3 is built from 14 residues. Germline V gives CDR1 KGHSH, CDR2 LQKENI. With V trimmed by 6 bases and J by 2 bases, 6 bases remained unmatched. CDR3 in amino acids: CASSPGTGTYEQYF. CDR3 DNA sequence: TGTGCCAGCTCCCCCGGGACAGGAACCTACGAGCAGTACTTC.

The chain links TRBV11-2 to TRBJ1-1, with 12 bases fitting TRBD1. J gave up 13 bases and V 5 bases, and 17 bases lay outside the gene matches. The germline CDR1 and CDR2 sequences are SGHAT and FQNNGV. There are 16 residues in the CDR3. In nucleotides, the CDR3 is TGTGCCAGCAGCCCCGATTTGGGGACAGGGGGCTTCGATGGTTTCTTT. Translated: CASSPDLGTGGFDGFF.

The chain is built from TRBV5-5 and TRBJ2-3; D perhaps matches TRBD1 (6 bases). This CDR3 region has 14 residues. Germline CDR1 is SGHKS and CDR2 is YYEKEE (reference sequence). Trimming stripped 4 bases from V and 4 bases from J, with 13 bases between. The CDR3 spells CASSREQGADTQYF. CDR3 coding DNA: TGTGCCAGCAGCCGGGAACAGGGCGCAGATACGCAGTATTTT. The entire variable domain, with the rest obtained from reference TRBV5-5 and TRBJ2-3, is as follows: DAGVTQSPTHLIKTRGQQVTLRCSPISGHKSVSWYQQVLGQGPQFIFQYYEKEERGRGNFPDRFSARQFPNYSSELNVNALLLGDSALYLCASSREQGADTQYFGPGTRLTVL.

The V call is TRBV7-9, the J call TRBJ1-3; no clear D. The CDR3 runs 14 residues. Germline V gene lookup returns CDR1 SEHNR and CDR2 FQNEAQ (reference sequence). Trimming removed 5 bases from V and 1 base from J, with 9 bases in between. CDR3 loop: CASSPLSSGNTIYF. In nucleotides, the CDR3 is TGTGCCAGCAGCCCGCTCTCTTCTGGAAACACCATATATTTT.

In DNA, the CDR3 is TGTGCCTGGAGTAATTCAGGGCGGCAGCCCCAGCATTTT. Protein: CAWSNSGRQPQHF. The gene calls are TRBV30 and TRBJ1-5; tentative D call: TRBD1 (5 bases). CDR3 length: 13 residues. Germline CDR1 is GTSNPN and CDR2 is SVGIG (reference sequence). The V and J ends lost 2 bases and 7 bases respectively, with 12 bases between them.

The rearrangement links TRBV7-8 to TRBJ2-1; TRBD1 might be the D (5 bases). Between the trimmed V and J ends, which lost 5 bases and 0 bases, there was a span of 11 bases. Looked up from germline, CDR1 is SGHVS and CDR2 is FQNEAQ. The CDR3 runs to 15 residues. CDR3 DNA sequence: TGTGCCAGCAGCCGACAGAGCCTCTCCTACAATGAGCAGTTCTTC. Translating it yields CASSRQSLSYNEQFF.

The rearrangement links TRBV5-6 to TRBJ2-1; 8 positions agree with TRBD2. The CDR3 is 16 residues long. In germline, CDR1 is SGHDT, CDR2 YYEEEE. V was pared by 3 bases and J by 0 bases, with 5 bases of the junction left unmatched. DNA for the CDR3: TGTGCCAGCAGCTCACTAGCGGCCCACTCCTACAATGAGCAGTTCTTC. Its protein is CASSSLAAHSYNEQFF.

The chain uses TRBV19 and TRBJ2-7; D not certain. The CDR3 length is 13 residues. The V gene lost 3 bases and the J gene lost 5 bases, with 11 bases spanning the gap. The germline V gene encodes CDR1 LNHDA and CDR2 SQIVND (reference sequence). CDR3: CASSIGNRNEQYF. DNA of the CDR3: TGTGCCAGTAGTATTGGGAACCGCAACGAGCAGTACTTC.

CDR3 loop: CASSEGGGGANYGYTF. CDR3 bases: TGTGCCAGCAGTGAAGGGGGCGGGGGGGCTAACTATGGCTACACCTTC. V gene TRBV6-1 combines with J gene TRBJ1-2; D may be TRBD1 (5 bases). Germline lookup yields CDR1 MNHNS and CDR2 SASEGT. The CDR3 totals 16 residues. The V and J ends lost 1 base and 0 bases respectively, with 12 bases between them.

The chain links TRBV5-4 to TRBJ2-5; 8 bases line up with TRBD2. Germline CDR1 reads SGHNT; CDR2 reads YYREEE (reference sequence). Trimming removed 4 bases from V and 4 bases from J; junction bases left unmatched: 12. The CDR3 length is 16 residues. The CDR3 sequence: CASSLVTGGAGETQYF. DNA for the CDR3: TGTGCCAGCAGCCTGGTGACCGGGGGGGCAGGAGAGACCCAGTACTTC.

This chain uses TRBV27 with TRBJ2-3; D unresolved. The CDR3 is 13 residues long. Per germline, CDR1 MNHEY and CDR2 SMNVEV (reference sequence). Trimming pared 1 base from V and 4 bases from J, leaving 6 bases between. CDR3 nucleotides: TGTGCCAGCAGTTTATGGTTCCCAGATACGCAGTATTTT. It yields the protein CASSLWFPDTQYF.

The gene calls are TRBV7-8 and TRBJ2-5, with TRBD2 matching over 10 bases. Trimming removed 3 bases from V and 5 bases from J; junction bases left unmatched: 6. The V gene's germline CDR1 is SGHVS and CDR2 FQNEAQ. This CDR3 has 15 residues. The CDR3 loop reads CASSLASGSLETQYF. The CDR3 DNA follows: TGTGCCAGCAGCTTGGCTAGCGGGAGTCTGGAGACCCAGTACTTC.

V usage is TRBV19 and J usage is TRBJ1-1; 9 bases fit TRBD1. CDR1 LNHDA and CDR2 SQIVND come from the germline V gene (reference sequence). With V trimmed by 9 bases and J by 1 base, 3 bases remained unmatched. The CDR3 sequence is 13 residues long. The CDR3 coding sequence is TGTGCCAGCCTGGACAGGGGGAACACTGAAGCTTTCTTT. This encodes CASLDRGNTEAFF.

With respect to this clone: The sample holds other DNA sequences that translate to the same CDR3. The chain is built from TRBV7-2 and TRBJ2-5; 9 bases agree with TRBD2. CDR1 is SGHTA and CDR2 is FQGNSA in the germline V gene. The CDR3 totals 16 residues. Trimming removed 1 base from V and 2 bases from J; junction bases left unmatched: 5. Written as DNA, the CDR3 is TGTGCCAGCAGCTTAGGCCTAGCGGGGAGTCAAGAGACCCAGTACTTC. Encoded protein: CASSLGLAGSQETQYF.